The T cell receptor beta chain described here comes from a study of beta chain features in type 1 diabetes. Expressed TCRB transcripts were sequenced after all isolated RNA was converted to cDNA. Sequencing was performed with immunoSEQ multiplex PCR; in TCRdb, only in-frame clones are kept and a portion is missing. The repertoire holds 450,000 to 550,000 clones, with approximately 31% as singletons. The CDR3 has 16 amino acids. V lost 4 bases, J lost 2 bases, and 8 bases stayed unmatched. Looked up from germline, CDR1 is SGHTA and CDR2 is FQGNSA. Sequencing used naive CD4+ T cells from blood. The chain carries TRBV7-2 and TRBJ2-7; 10 positions match TRBD2. The receptor was derived from a man younger than 30 in good health. The CDR3: CASSSTSSGSTYEQYF. CDR3 sequence (DNA): TGTGCCAGCAGCTCTACATCTAGCGGGAGTACCTACGAGCAGTACTTC.